A single sample gave rise to the 20 T cell receptor beta chains below, sequenced in a study of cytomegalovirus exposure and HLA in healthy donors (TCRdb year 2017). The method was the immunoSEQ multiplex PCR assay. For the multiplex PCR, a mixture combining 60 forward primers for TCR Vbeta segments and 13 reverse primers for TCR Jbeta segments was used. TCRdb took this table from immuneACCESS and kept in-frame rearrangements with V and J called. Such tables lack part of the clones; where checked against another copy, unresolved V genes explain under half of the gap, and the rest is unexplained. This sample lists roughly 110,000 clones; 70% to 85% were detected once. 2.5% of the sample belongs to the ten largest clones. Material for sequencing was PBMCs. These receptors originate from a woman under 30 in good health and CMV-seronegative.

This chain connects TRBV6-1 to TRBJ1-5, with 10 bases fitting TRBD1. In germline, CDR1 is MNHNS, CDR2 SASEGT. Germline trimming cut 4 bases from V and 5 bases from J; bases unmatched to any gene: 8. The CDR3 totals 16 residues. CDR3 residues: CASSGQDRGADQPQHF. The DNA for the CDR3 is TGTGCCAGCAGTGGCCAGGACAGGGGGGCCGATCAGCCCCAGCATTTT.

The chain carries TRBV28 and TRBJ1-5, with 9 bases fitting TRBD1. The CDR3 has 14 amino acids. Germline V gives CDR1 MDHEN, CDR2 SYDVKM. With 5 bases clipped from V and 5 bases from J, the junction kept 4 bases outside the gene matches. CDR3 sequence: CASSGQGRDQPQHF. CDR3 DNA sequence: TGTGCCAGCAGTGGACAGGGGAGGGATCAGCCCCAGCATTTT.

The chain is built from TRBV6-6 and TRBJ1-6; TRBD1 is a possible D gene (6 bases). Germline assignment: CDR1 MNHNY and CDR2 SVGAGI (reference sequence). The CDR3 is 16 amino acids. Trimming stripped 0 bases from V and 6 bases from J, with 12 bases between. The CDR3 nucleotides are TGTGCCAGCAGTTACTCAATGACAGGCGGTAATTCACCCCTCCACTTT. It translates to CASSYSMTGGNSPLHF.

The chain has TRBV5-4 and TRBJ2-1, with 11 bases identical to TRBD1. J was trimmed by 4 bases and V by 6 bases; bases with no gene match: 6. Germline V lookup: CDR1 SGHNT, CDR2 YYREEE (reference sequence). The CDR3 extends over 15 amino acids. In DNA form, the CDR3 reads TGTGCCAGCACTTCTGGGACAGGGGGGTACAATGAGCAGTTCTTC. Its protein is CASTSGTGGYNEQFF.

V usage is TRBV7-7 and J usage is TRBJ2-5; maybe TRBD2 (6 bases). Germline-derived CDR1 and CDR2 are SSHAT and FNYEAQ (reference sequence). This CDR3 contains 14 residues. V shed 3 bases and J shed 4 bases, with 12 bases lying between them. CDR3 sequence (DNA): TGTGCCAGCAGCTTTGAGGGGAGGTTAGAGACCCAGTACTTC. It translates to CASSFEGRLETQYF.

The chain carries TRBV19 and TRBJ1-4; no definite D call. V shed 3 bases and J shed 0 bases, with 11 bases lying between them. There are 16 residues in the CDR3. CDR1 is LNHDA, CDR2 SQIVND, per germline (reference sequence). The CDR3 spells CASSIGGVATNEKLFF. In DNA form, the CDR3 reads TGTGCCAGTAGTATCGGAGGAGTTGCAACTAATGAAAAACTGTTTTTT.

V usage is TRBV15 and J usage is TRBJ2-5, with 9 positions matching TRBD2. CDR3 size: 16 residues. The V segment lost 0 bases and the J segment 5 bases; nucleotides outside the gene matches: 7. Germline V gives CDR1 LNHNV, CDR2 YYDKDF (reference sequence). CDR3 sequence: CATSRDATSGGETQYF. The CDR3 DNA is TGTGCCACCAGCAGAGATGCGACTAGCGGTGGTGAGACCCAGTACTTC.

This clone appeared a single time. The chain carries TRBV28 and TRBJ2-1, with D unclear. Deletions cut 6 bases from V and 1 base from J, with 16 bases between. This CDR3 has 16 residues. Germline CDR1 MDHEN, CDR2 SYDVKM. DNA for the CDR3: TGTGCCAGCAGCTCATCTTCTGGAGATTCCTACAATGAGCAGTTCTTC. This translates into CASSSSSGDSYNEQFF.

Of note for this clone: The same CDR3 can be traced to other DNA sequences in this sample. J is TRBJ1-5 and V is TRBV6-1, with unresolved D. Germline values: CDR1 MNHNS, CDR2 SASEGT. This CDR3 contains 13 residues. Between the trimmed V and J ends, which lost 7 bases and 4 bases, there was a span of 11 bases. CDR3 in DNA: TGTGCCAGCAAGGTACGGGGTAATCAGCCCCAGCATTTT. Amino acid sequence: CASKVRGNQPQHF.

This clone showed up just once. The genes are TRBV5-1 and TRBJ2-1; D uncertain. Trimming took off 1 base at V and 5 bases at J, with 13 bases between the two ends. The germline V gene encodes CDR1 SGHRS and CDR2 YFSETQ. This CDR3 has 15 residues. The CDR3 region has the DNA TGCGCCAGCAGCTTGATCTTGGGCAGAGACAATGAGCAGTTCTTC. Protein: CASSLILGRDNEQFF.

The chain is built from TRBV11-2 and TRBJ2-3, with D unclear. Per the germline V gene, CDR1 is SGHAT and CDR2 is FQNNGV. V was cut by 1 base and J by 0 bases, with 8 bases left in between. The CDR3 is 15 amino acids. CDR3 DNA: TGTGCCAGCAGCTTAGGACTTTCTAGCACAGATACGCAGTATTTT. Its protein product is CASSLGLSSTDTQYF.

The rearrangement uses TRBV15 and TRBJ1-4; D not certain. Germline CDR1 LNHNV, CDR2 YYDKDF (reference sequence). Trimming removed 1 base from V and 8 bases from J, with 8 bases in between. This CDR3 region has 13 residues. The CDR3 DNA is TGTGCCACCAGCAGAGGGGTGAGGGAAAAACTGTTTTTT. The encoded protein is CATSRGVREKLFF.

J is TRBJ1-1 and V is TRBV30; D ambiguous. Germline CDR1 is GTSNPN and CDR2 is SVGIG (reference sequence). This CDR3 spans 14 amino acids. V lost 2 bases and J lost 7, with 17 bases in between. Here the CDR3 reads CAWSRGPENIEAFF. As DNA, the CDR3 is TGTGCCTGGAGTCGCGGGCCGGAGAATATTGAAGCTTTCTTT.

The CDR3 DNA reads as TGTGCCAGCAGCTTACCGGCGGCGGAAAAACTGTTTTTT. This codes for CASSLPAAEKLFF. The chain couples TRBV7-9 to TRBJ1-4, with unresolved D. Trimming pared 2 bases from V and 8 bases from J, leaving 9 bases between. The CDR3 sequence is 13 residues long. Looked up from germline, CDR1 is SEHNR and CDR2 is FQNEAQ (reference sequence). The variable domain in full, completed from reference TRBV7-9 and TRBJ1-4, reads DTGVSQNPRHKITKRGQNVTFRCDPISEHNRLYWYRQTLGQGPEFLTYFQNEAQLEKSRLLSDRFSAERPKGSFSTLEIQRTEQGDSAMYLCASSLPAAEKLFFGSGTQLSVL.

The rearrangement links TRBV6-1 to TRBJ1-1, with 8 nucleotides matching TRBD1. The CDR3 is made up of 16 amino acids. Germline CDR1 is MNHNS and CDR2 is SASEGT. V shed 0 bases, J shed 0 bases, and the junction held 3 bases outside the gene matches. In DNA form, the CDR3 reads TGTGCCAGCAGTGAAGCGCCCAGGGGGCTGAACACTGAAGCTTTCTTT. This codes for CASSEAPRGLNTEAFF.

The chain has TRBV10-3 and TRBJ2-5; no clear D. The CDR3 covers 13 residues. V gave up 3 bases and J gave up 5 bases, with 10 bases separating them. The germline V gene encodes CDR1 ENHRY and CDR2 SYGVKD. The CDR3 sequence is CAISDGQQETQYF. CDR3 in DNA: TGTGCCATCAGTGATGGGCAACAGGAGACCCAGTACTTC.

The rearrangement links TRBV5-6 to TRBJ2-7; a possible D gene is TRBD2 (7 bases). This CDR3 contains 13 residues. The V gene lost 3 bases and the J gene lost 3 bases, with 10 bases spanning the gap. Germline V gives CDR1 SGHDT, CDR2 YYEEEE. The CDR3 spells CASSWGGSYEQYV. The CDR3 nucleotides read TGTGCCAGCAGCTGGGGGGGCAGCTACGAGCAGTACGTC.

This sequence joins TRBV6-5 and TRBJ2-7, with 9 bases matching TRBD1. There are 12 residues in the CDR3. After removal of 6 bases from V and 7 bases from J, the junction contained 4 bases not matched to a gene. Germline V gives CDR1 MNHEY, CDR2 SVGAGI. CDR3 nucleotides: TGTGCCAGCAGGCCGACAGGGGGAGAGCAGTACGTC. This codes for CASRPTGGEQYV.

The chain recombines TRBV7-2 with TRBJ2-2, with D possibly TRBD1 on 6 matching bases. CDR3 length equals 14 residues. In germline, CDR1 is SGHTA, CDR2 FQGNSA. V lost 6 bases, J lost 1 base, and 9 bases lay in between. The CDR3 region is CASRWTVNTGELFF. CDR3 nucleotide sequence: TGTGCCAGCAGATGGACAGTGAACACCGGGGAGCTGTTTTTT.

The chain combines TRBV10-2 with TRBJ2-1, with 11 positions matching TRBD2. Germline V gene sequence: CDR1 WSHSY, CDR2 SAAADI. This CDR3 has 15 residues. V lost 9 bases to trimming and J lost 2 bases; unmatched junction nucleotides: 6. CDR3 DNA sequence: TGCGCCAGTCGTATTAGCGGGGGGGCCTACAATGAGCAGTTCTTC. Its protein is CASRISGGAYNEQFF.